These 3 T cell receptor beta chains share one sample of origin, sequenced in a study of beta chain features in type 1 diabetes. Expressed TCRB transcripts were sequenced because the entire RNA isolate underwent reverse transcription. Sequencing used immunoSEQ multiplex PCR; TCRdb keeps in-frame clones, though not all of them. The sample yields approximately 280,000 clones, approximately 15% seen once. Antigens of these TCRs are unknown. Study-level results: All four CD4+ subsets of Type 1 diabetes patients contained TCRB CDR3s that were moderately but significantly shorter.

The sequenced sample consisted of naive CD4+ T cells from blood. The receptors originated from a man between 18 and 29 years old with type 1 diabetes.

This clone showed up just once. The chain has TRBV7-2 and TRBJ2-5; 7 nucleotides agree with TRBD2. The CDR3 has 15 residues. J gave up 0 bases and V 0 bases, and 1 base lay outside the gene matches. Germline CDR1 SGHTA, CDR2 FQGNSA. CDR3 residues: CASSLAGGYQETQYF. The DNA of the CDR3 is TGTGCCAGCAGCTTAGCGGGGGGGTACCAAGAGACCCAGTACTTC.

The chain employs TRBV18 and TRBJ1-2, with a weak D call TRBD1 (5 bases). The germline V and J ends were trimmed by 3 bases and 0 bases, with 8 bases remaining between them. This CDR3 has 14 residues. Germline lookup yields CDR1 KGHSH and CDR2 LQKENI. This CDR3 is CASSPTATNYGYTF. The CDR3 DNA reads as TGTGCCAGCTCACCGACAGCTACTAACTATGGCTACACCTTC.

V and J are TRBV5-4 and TRBJ2-5; 8 positions match TRBD2. The CDR3 runs 14 residues. Unmatched junction bases numbered 6, after V lost 4 bases and J lost 4 bases. Per germline, CDR1 SGHNT and CDR2 YYREEE (reference sequence). The CDR3 nucleotides read TGTGCCAGCAGCCCGGCGGGGGGCCCAGAGACCCAGTACTTC. This codes for CASSPAGGPETQYF.